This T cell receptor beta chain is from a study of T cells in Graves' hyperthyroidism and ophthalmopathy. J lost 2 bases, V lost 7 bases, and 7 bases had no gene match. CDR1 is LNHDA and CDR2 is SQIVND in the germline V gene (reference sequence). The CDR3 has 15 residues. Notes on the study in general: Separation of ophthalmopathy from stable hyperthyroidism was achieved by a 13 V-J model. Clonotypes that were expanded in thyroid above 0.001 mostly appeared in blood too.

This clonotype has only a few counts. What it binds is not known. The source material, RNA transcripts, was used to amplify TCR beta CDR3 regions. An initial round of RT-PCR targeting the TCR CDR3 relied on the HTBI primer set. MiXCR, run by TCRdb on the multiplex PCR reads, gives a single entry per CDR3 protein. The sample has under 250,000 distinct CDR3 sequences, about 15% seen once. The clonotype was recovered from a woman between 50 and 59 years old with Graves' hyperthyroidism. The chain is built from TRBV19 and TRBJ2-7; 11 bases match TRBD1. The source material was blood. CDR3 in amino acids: CASTPGQGVAYEQYF. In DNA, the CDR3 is TGTGCCAGTACCCCGGGACAGGGGGTTGCCTACGAGCAGTACTTC.